This T cell receptor beta chain was identified in a study of STAT3 mutations in large granular lymphocyte leukemia. CDR1 KGHSH and CDR2 LQKENI come from the germline V gene. The CDR3 loop spans 16 amino acids. Trimming cost V 5 bases and J 6 bases, with 22 bases left between them. Points on this clone: Its target is unknown.

Findings and caveats of the study: In T-cell large granular lymphocyte leukemia, about half of patients showed multiple immunodominant subclonotypes.

TCRbeta libraries averaged roughly 40,000 productive templates per sample. Using immunoSEQ multiplex PCR, the repertoire was profiled, and TCRdb retains in-frame clones only, with some absent. The table has around 3,200 clones, around 87% seen once. The TCR originated in a man aged 35-49 years with T-cell large granular lymphocyte leukemia. Some clones in this sample may be carry-over from other donors' samples. The gene calls are TRBV18 and TRBJ1-2, with a tentative D call TRBD1 (5 bases). What was sequenced was peripheral blood mononuclear cells. The CDR3 DNA reads TGTGCCAGCTCAAACCTCCTCCAGGGCCAGGTCAATGGCTACACCTTC. This translates into CASSNLLQGQVNGYTF.